Below, 27 T cell receptor beta chains from the same sample are listed, as sequenced in a study of T cell changes during pregnancy in multiple sclerosis. TCRdb's copy holds only in-frame clones and misses some; the assay was immunoSEQ multiplex PCR. The sample has more than 60,000 clones, approximately 93% seen once. The input for sequencing was peripheral blood, taken in the second trimester of pregnancy. Receptors were obtained from a female donor with multiple sclerosis, enrolled in a pregnancy study.

The rearrangement uses TRBV23-1 and TRBJ1-5; D possibly corresponds to TRBD1 (5 bases). TRBV23-1 is sorted into the ORF group, with uncertain function. V lost 4 bases to trimming and J lost 2 bases, with 27 bases between them. The CDR3 has 20 residues. CDR3: CASSLTGKLIVSMGNQPQHF. Written as DNA, the CDR3 is TGCGCCAGCAGTCTTACAGGCAAACTTATAGTTTCTATGGGCAATCAGCCCCAGCATTTT.

This clone was observed once. This chain connects TRBV27 to TRBJ2-7; the D gene is possibly TRBD2 (5 bases). Germline V CDR1 and CDR2: MNHEY, SMNVEV (reference sequence). Trimming left V 1 base short and J 3 bases short, with 13 bases between. There are 15 residues in the CDR3. CDR3 nucleotides: TGTGCCAGCAGTTTATGGACCGGGGTTTTCTACGAGCAGTACTTC. The encoded protein is CASSLWTGVFYEQYF.

The genes are TRBV5-8 and TRBJ1-5; 8 bases line up with TRBD1. J gave up 4 bases and V 4 bases, and 7 bases lay outside the gene matches. CDR3 length equals 15 residues. Germline values: CDR1 SGHTS, CDR2 YDEGEE. The CDR3 here is CASSAGQVVNQPQHF. The CDR3 DNA is TGTGCCAGCAGCGCGGGACAGGTAGTAAATCAGCCCCAGCATTTT. Using reference TRBV5-8 and TRBJ1-5 for the parts outside the CDR3, the full variable domain is EAGVTQSPTHLIKTRGQQATLRCSPISGHTSVYWYQQALGLGLQFLLWYDEGEERNRGNFPPRFSGRQFPNYSSELNVNALELEDSALYLCASSAGQVVNQPQHFGDGTRLSIL.

The table lists this clone with a count of one. DNA of the CDR3: TGTGCCAGCAGCTGGCAACTTCAGACTAGCGGGGGTAGAGATACGCAGTATTTT. Protein product: CASSWQLQTSGGRDTQYF. The V gene is TRBV7-9, the J gene TRBJ2-3, with 12 bases fitting TRBD2. CDR3 length: 18 amino acids. Germline V CDR1 and CDR2: SEHNR, FQNEAQ (reference sequence). Germline trimming cut 4 bases from V and 5 bases from J; bases unmatched to any gene: 13.

This clone was counted once. The junction and the germline gene differ at one end; a read error may be behind it. J is TRBJ1-2 and V is TRBV5-1; D uncertain. Germline CDR1 SGHRS, CDR2 YFSETQ. This CDR3 contains 13 residues. The CDR3 DNA sequence: TGCACCAGCAGCACGGGAGGAAACTATGGCTACACCTTC. This encodes CTSSTGGNYGYTF. The full variable domain, in which reference TRBV5-1 and TRBJ1-2 provide the parts outside the CDR3, is KAGVTQTPRYLIKTRGQQVTLSCSPISGHRSVSWYQQTPGQGLQFLFEYFSETQRNKGNFPGRFSGRQFSNSRSEMNVSTLELGDSALYLCTSSTGGNYGYTFGSGTRLTVV.

The rearrangement links TRBV12-5 to TRBJ1-5; 7 bases are shared with TRBD1. Looked up from germline, CDR1 is LGHNT and CDR2 is FRNRAP. The CDR3 sequence is 16 residues long. With V trimmed by 6 bases and J by 0 bases, 8 bases remained unmatched. The CDR3 sequence is CASGRDSLYSNQPQHF. The CDR3 DNA reads as TGTGCTAGTGGAAGGGACAGCCTCTATAGCAATCAGCCCCAGCATTTT. Full variable domain (remainder filled in from reference TRBV12-5 and TRBJ1-5): DARVTQTPRHKVTEMGQEVTMRCQPILGHNTVFWYRQTMMQGLELLAYFRNRAPLDDSGMPKDRFSAEMPDATLATLKIQPSEPRDSAVYFCASGRDSLYSNQPQHFGDGTRLSIL.

The gene calls are TRBV25-1 and TRBJ2-1; weak D call: TRBD1 (5 bases). The length of the CDR3 is 16 residues. Trimming shortened V by 1 base and J by 2 bases, and 12 bases separated the two germline ends. CDR1 and CDR2 from the germline V gene are MGHDK and SYGVNS. CDR3 DNA sequence: TGTGCCAGCAGTGAATCGCTGGGGCCGACCTACAATGAGCAGTTCTTC. Translated, it gives CASSESLGPTYNEQFF.

This chain uses TRBV9 with TRBJ1-6; D uncertain. V was pared by 3 bases and J by 5 bases, with 15 bases between. Germline CDR1 reads SGDLS; CDR2 reads YYNGEE. This CDR3 is built from 16 residues. The CDR3: CASSANFGENNSPLHF. DNA of the CDR3: TGTGCCAGCAGCGCGAACTTCGGGGAGAATAATTCACCCCTCCACTTT.

This clone has just a few counts. The chain employs TRBV19 and TRBJ1-3, with D possibly being TRBD1 (6 bases). The CDR3 spans 15 residues. Per germline, CDR1 LNHDA and CDR2 SQIVND (reference sequence). With 7 bases removed from V and 4 bases from J, the gap between germline ends came to 17 bases. CDR3 nucleotide sequence: TGTGCCAGTAACCACAGGGAGAATCGGGGAAACACCATATATTTT. Its translation is CASNHRENRGNTIYF.

The J gene is TRBJ1-4, the V gene TRBV9, with D unclear. Germline CDR1 SGDLS, CDR2 YYNGEE. The CDR3 length is 15 residues. The V end lost 3 bases, the J end lost 5 bases, and 14 bases lay between the germline ends. The CDR3 region has the DNA TGTGCCAGCAGCGCACTACCCCGGGGAAATGAAAAACTGTTTTTT. Translation gives CASSALPRGNEKLFF. The complete variable domain, with remaining parts taken from reference TRBV9 and TRBJ1-4, reads DSGVTQTPKHLITATGQRVTLRCSPRSGDLSVYWYQQSLDQGLQFLIQYYNGEERAKGNILERFSAQQFPDLHSELNLSSLELGDSALYFCASSALPRGNEKLFFGSGTQLSVL.

The genes are TRBV5-1 and TRBJ2-5; D remains ambiguous. This CDR3 has 13 residues. CDR1 and CDR2 (germline): SGHRS, YFSETQ. V shed 0 bases and J shed 4 bases, with 7 bases lying between them. For the CDR3, the DNA is TGCGCCAGCAGCTTGGTCATCCCAGAGACCCAGTACTTC. It encodes CASSLVIPETQYF. Full variable domain (remainder filled in from reference TRBV5-1 and TRBJ2-5): KAGVTQTPRYLIKTRGQQVTLSCSPISGHRSVSWYQQTPGQGLQFLFEYFSETQRNKGNFPGRFSGRQFSNSRSEMNVSTLELGDSALYLCASSLVIPETQYFGPGTRLLVL.

The CDR3 nucleotides read TGTGCCAGCAGTTCGAAACTCCCCCCGAACACCGGGGAGCTGTTTTTT. This encodes CASSSKLPPNTGELFF. The rearrangement uses TRBV27 and TRBJ2-2, with unresolved D. CDR1 and CDR2 from the germline V gene are MNHEY and SMNVEV (reference sequence). With 4 bases removed from V and 0 bases from J, the gap between germline ends came to 12 bases. This CDR3 has 16 amino acids.

This chain links TRBV30 with TRBJ1-2; 7 bases are shared with TRBD1. The ends lost 2 bases at V and 6 bases at J; junction bases unmatched: 15. The CDR3 is 16 residues long. The germline V gene encodes CDR1 GTSNPN and CDR2 SVGIG (reference sequence). CDR3 nucleotides: TGTGCCTGGAGTCCGAGGTCTACTGCAGGGGGTCATGGCTACACCTTC. Its protein is CAWSPRSTAGGHGYTF.

The chain joins TRBV6-4 to TRBJ2-7; possibly TRBD1 for D (6 bases). The CDR3 is made up of 13 amino acids. Germline values: CDR1 MRHNA, CDR2 SNTAGT. Trimming took 3 bases from V and 2 from J, leaving 8 bases between them. Here the CDR3 reads CASSDWTAYEQYF. The CDR3 nucleotides read TGTGCCAGCAGTGATTGGACAGCCTACGAGCAGTACTTC.

The chain combines TRBV7-8 with TRBJ1-1; D perhaps matches TRBD1 (5 bases). Germline loops: CDR1 SGHVS, CDR2 FQNEAQ. The CDR3 spans 14 residues. V was pared by 2 bases and J by 3 bases, with 10 bases between. Written as DNA, the CDR3 is TGTGCCAGCAGCTTACCTGGGGGGGACACTGAAGCTTTCTTT. This sequence encodes CASSLPGGDTEAFF.

The rearrangement joins TRBV19 to TRBJ2-1, with a weak D call TRBD2 (6 bases). CDR3 length: 15 amino acids. Trimming left V 9 bases short and J 5 bases short, with 20 bases between. CDR1 LNHDA and CDR2 SQIVND come from the germline V gene (reference sequence). The CDR3 DNA reads as TGTGCCAGCCTCCCGAGGTCGGGAGCCCACAATGAGCAGTTCTTC. Translation gives CASLPRSGAHNEQFF. Using reference TRBV19 and TRBJ2-1 for the parts outside the CDR3, the full variable domain is DGGITQSPKYLFRKEGQNVTLSCEQNLNHDAMYWYRQDPGQGLRLIYYSQIVNDFQKGDIAEGYSVSREKKESFPLTVTSAQKNPTAFYLCASLPRSGAHNEQFFGPGTRLTVL.

V gene TRBV7-8 combines with J gene TRBJ2-1; possibly TRBD2 for D (5 bases). The CDR3 length is 18 residues. Germline CDR1 SGHVS, CDR2 FQNEAQ. Trimming shortened V by 1 base and J by 5 bases, and 21 bases separated the two germline ends. The CDR3 protein is CASSLGYERNTINNEQFF. In DNA, the CDR3 is TGTGCCAGCAGCTTAGGTTACGAGCGGAATACAATCAACAATGAGCAGTTCTTC.

J is TRBJ1-2 and V is TRBV19; D is unresolved. V dropped 5 bases and J dropped 13 bases, with 14 bases sitting between them. CDR1 LNHDA and CDR2 SQIVND come from the germline V gene (reference sequence). The CDR3 loop spans 11 amino acids. The CDR3 reads CASSLRLDLTF. CDR3 coding DNA: TGTGCCAGTAGTCTCAGGTTGGATCTCACCTTC.

In this sample, this clone turned up a few times. For the CDR3, the DNA is TGCGCCAGCAGCCAGCTCTTCGGGGAGGCAAACACCATATATTTT. This translates into CASSQLFGEANTIYF. The chain has TRBV4-3 and TRBJ1-3; D not certain. Trimming stripped 3 bases from V and 6 bases from J, with 15 bases between. This CDR3 spans 15 amino acids. Looked up from germline, CDR1 is LGHNA and CDR2 is YSLEER.

V gene TRBV6-4 combines with J gene TRBJ2-3; 10 nucleotides line up with TRBD1. Trimming took 0 bases from V and 4 from J; bases not matched to a gene: 1. CDR1 is MRHNA and CDR2 is SNTAGT in the germline V gene. The CDR3 spans 15 residues. The CDR3 coding sequence is TGTGCCAGCAGTGACTCGACAGGGGGCGCAGATACGCAGTATTTT. Amino acid sequence: CASSDSTGGADTQYF.

The rearrangement joins TRBV6-5 to TRBJ1-1; no firm D call. The CDR3 totals 15 residues. Germline V gives CDR1 MNHEY, CDR2 SVGAGI. The ends were cut back, 5 bases at V and 4 bases at J, with 17 bases in the middle. In DNA, the CDR3 is TGTGCCAGCAGTCGGATGCTTCCGCGGAGCACTGAAGCTTTCTTT. It encodes CASSRMLPRSTEAFF.

The chain uses TRBV5-1 and TRBJ1-2; 7 nucleotides line up with TRBD1. The trim removed 1 base at V and 4 bases at J, leaving 7 bases unmatched. Germline V gene lookup returns CDR1 SGHRS and CDR2 YFSETQ. CDR3 length: 15 amino acids. CDR3 sequence (DNA): TGCGCCAGCAGCTTGTCAGGGGGAGGACCCTATGGCTACACCTTC. Its protein is CASSLSGGGPYGYTF. Complete variable domain (other parts from reference TRBV5-1 and TRBJ1-2): KAGVTQTPRYLIKTRGQQVTLSCSPISGHRSVSWYQQTPGQGLQFLFEYFSETQRNKGNFPGRFSGRQFSNSRSEMNVSTLELGDSALYLCASSLSGGGPYGYTFGSGTRLTVV.

CDR3: CASGSPRTSGSSDTQYF. CDR3 in DNA: TGTGCTAGTGGTTCCCCAAGGACTAGCGGGAGTTCAGATACGCAGTATTTT. V usage is TRBV12-5 and J usage is TRBJ2-3, with TRBD2 matching over 13 bases. Germline V gene lookup returns CDR1 LGHNT and CDR2 FRNRAP. The CDR3 loop spans 17 amino acids. The V segment lost 4 bases and the J segment 4 bases; nucleotides outside the gene matches: 8.

The chain employs TRBV4-1 and TRBJ1-2; D gene uncertain. Germline V gene data show CDR1 as MGHRA and CDR2 as YSYEKL. The CDR3 is made up of 16 amino acids. V was cut by 4 bases and J by 0 bases, with 15 bases left in between. DNA for the CDR3: TGCGCCAGCAGCCGGAACGCCGACAAACCTAACTATGGCTACACCTTC. It encodes CASSRNADKPNYGYTF.

The chain has TRBV10-1 and TRBJ2-1, with 13 bases matching TRBD2. J gave up 7 bases and V 3 bases, and 3 bases lay outside the gene matches. Germline CDR1 reads WNHNN; CDR2 reads SYGVQD (reference sequence). The CDR3 consists of 15 residues. The CDR3 here is CASSDKTSGRNEQFF. The CDR3 DNA reads TGCGCCAGCAGTGACAAGACTAGCGGGAGGAATGAGCAGTTCTTC.

The chain carries TRBV30 and TRBJ2-1; 11 bases are a match to TRBD2. Germline V gene data show CDR1 as GTSNPN and CDR2 as SVGIG (reference sequence). Unmatched junction bases numbered 13, after V lost 6 bases and J lost 9 bases. CDR3 length: 15 amino acids. CDR3 sequence: CACPLAGETGGEQFF. The CDR3, as DNA: TGTGCCTGCCCACTAGCGGGAGAGACAGGCGGTGAGCAGTTCTTC.

This chain uses TRBV18 with TRBJ2-1; no reliable D call. The CDR3 is 15 amino acids. Germline-derived CDR1 and CDR2 are KGHSH and LQKENI. V gave up 3 bases and J gave up 0 bases, with 9 bases separating them. In nucleotides, the CDR3 is TGTGCCAGCTCACCGGCAGGAAGCTCCTACAATGAGCAGTTCTTC. As protein: CASSPAGSSYNEQFF. The entire variable domain, with the rest obtained from reference TRBV18 and TRBJ2-1, is as follows: NAGVMQNPRHLVRRRGQEARLRCSPMKGHSHVYWYRQLPEEGLKFMVYLQKENIIDESGMPKERFSAEFPKEGPSILRIQQVVRGDSAAYFCASSPAGSSYNEQFFGPGTRLTVL.